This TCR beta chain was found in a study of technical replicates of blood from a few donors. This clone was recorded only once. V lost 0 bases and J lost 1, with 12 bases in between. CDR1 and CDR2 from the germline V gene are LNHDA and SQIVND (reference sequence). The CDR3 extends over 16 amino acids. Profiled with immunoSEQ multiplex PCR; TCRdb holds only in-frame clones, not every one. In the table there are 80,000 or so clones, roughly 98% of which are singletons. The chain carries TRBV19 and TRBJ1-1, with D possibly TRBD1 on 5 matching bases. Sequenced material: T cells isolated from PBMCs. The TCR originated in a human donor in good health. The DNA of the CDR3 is TGTGCCAGTAGTATAGATGGTTTCGGACAGAACACTGAAGCTTTCTTT. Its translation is CASSIDGFGQNTEAFF.